Below are 9 T cell receptor beta chains sequenced from a single sample in a study of T cell responses to AZD1222 COVID-19 vaccine. Sequenced by immunoSEQ multiplex PCR; TCRdb stores in-frame clones only, minus some. The sample consists of more than 100,000 clones, around 84% of them appearing once. Sequences were derived from peripheral blood, sampled on day 0 of AZD1222 vaccination. The source of these receptors is an adult in good health.

This chain joins TRBV28 and TRBJ2-2; a possible D gene is TRBD1 (5 bases). This CDR3 has 16 residues. V lost 6 bases, J lost 2 bases, and 16 bases lay in between. CDR1 is MDHEN, CDR2 SYDVKM, per germline. In nucleotides, the CDR3 is TGTGCCAGCAGCTCCCCCGGAAGGGGTAACACCGGGGAGCTGTTTTTT. Its translation is CASSSPGRGNTGELFF.

The J gene is TRBJ2-7, the V gene TRBV15; either TRBD1 or TRBD2 may supply D (6 bases each). The CDR3 spans 14 residues. In germline, CDR1 is LNHNV, CDR2 YYDKDF (reference sequence). Trimming left V 0 bases short and J 3 bases short, with 9 bases between. The CDR3 DNA is TGTGCCACCAGCAGAGAAGGGGGGAGCTACGAGCAGTACTTC. It encodes CATSREGGSYEQYF.

The gene calls are TRBV19 and TRBJ1-1, with TRBD1 as a possible D gene (5 bases). The CDR3 loop spans 13 amino acids. Trimming took off 2 bases at V and 7 bases at J, with 11 bases between the two ends. Germline loops: CDR1 LNHDA, CDR2 SQIVND (reference sequence). In DNA, the CDR3 is TGTGCCAGTAGTATAAAGAGGGGCGATGAAGCTTTCTTT. Translated: CASSIKRGDEAFF.

V gene TRBV30 combines with J gene TRBJ1-2; D not certain. Germline assignment: CDR1 GTSNPN and CDR2 SVGIG (reference sequence). V lost 1 base to trimming and J lost 8 bases, with 11 bases between them. The CDR3 consists of 12 residues. CDR3 protein: CAWSAQTGGYTF. The CDR3 DNA is TGTGCCTGGAGTGCCCAGACCGGAGGCTACACCTTC.

This rearrangement joins TRBV5-6 to TRBJ1-2, with D unresolved. Trimming left V 0 bases short and J 7 bases short, with 7 bases between. The germline CDR1 and CDR2 sequences are SGHDT and YYEEEE. This CDR3 region has 12 residues. The chain's CDR3 is CASSLGAGGYTF. The CDR3 bases are TGTGCCAGCAGCTTGGGGGCAGGTGGCTACACCTTC. Full variable domain (remainder filled in from reference TRBV5-6 and TRBJ1-2): DAGVTQSPTHLIKTRGQQVTLRCSPKSGHDTVSWYQQALGQGPQFIFQYYEEEERQRGNFPDRFSGHQFPNYSSELNVNALLLGDSALYLCASSLGAGGYTFGSGTRLTVV.

The V gene is TRBV28, the J gene TRBJ2-2, with D uncertain. V was shortened by 5 bases and J by 0 bases, with 4 bases between the two germline ends. The length of the CDR3 is 13 residues. Germline V CDR1 and CDR2: MDHEN, SYDVKM. The CDR3 nucleotides read TGTGCCAGCAGTCCTTCGAACACCGGGGAGCTGTTTTTT. Residues: CASSPSNTGELFF.

The chain couples TRBV7-6 to TRBJ2-2, with unresolved D. CDR1 is SGHVS and CDR2 is FNYEAQ in the germline V gene. This CDR3 is 16 amino acids long. Deletions cut 6 bases from V and 0 bases from J, with 14 bases between. CDR3 in amino acids: CASSSIRVPNTGELFF. Written as DNA, the CDR3 is TGTGCCAGCAGTTCAATCAGAGTACCGAACACCGGGGAGCTGTTTTTT.

The gene calls are TRBV6-5 and TRBJ1-4, with D hard to call. Trimming stripped 0 bases from V and 4 bases from J, with 9 bases between. The germline CDR1 and CDR2 sequences are MNHEY and SVGAGI. The CDR3 length is 15 residues. CDR3 residues: CASSYSWRVNEKLFF. The CDR3 DNA reads TGTGCCAGCAGTTACTCGTGGAGGGTTAATGAAAAACTGTTTTTT.

The J gene is TRBJ1-5, the V gene TRBV9, with D maybe TRBD1 (6 bases). Germline V gene data show CDR1 as SGDLS and CDR2 as YYNGEE. This CDR3 is built from 15 residues. Trimming left V 4 bases short and J 5 bases short, with 16 bases between. The CDR3 protein is CASSPTAGVDQPQHF. Here the CDR3 DNA reads TGTGCCAGCAGCCCCACGGCAGGGGTTGATCAGCCCCAGCATTTT.